This is a list of T cell receptor beta chains from one sample in a study of T cells in Graves' hyperthyroidism and ophthalmopathy. MiXCR, run by TCRdb on the multiplex PCR reads, gives a single entry per CDR3 protein. The sample lists about 480,000 distinct CDR3 sequences, 20% to 25% seen once, with approximately 49% in the top ten. Sequences were obtained from blood. These receptor sequences come from a woman aged 70 to 79 with Graves' ophthalmopathy. Each CDR3 is given with its conserved first and last residue. A D gene is named only where the DNA matches it firmly. The size field is filled for only some rows; it gives once, few, many or a size class.

TRBD2 few TRBJ2-1 TRBV3-1 CASSLGSGRSYNEQFF TGTGCCAGCAGCCTGGGTAGCGGGAGATCCTACAATGAGCAGTTCTTC
. few TRBJ2-7 TRBV12-3/TRBV12-4 CASSIPRDREQYF TGTGCCAGCAGTATCCCCCGAGACAGGGAGCAGTACTTC
TRBD1 few TRBJ1-4 TRBV20-1 CSASPGTGPNEKLFF TGCAGTGCAAGCCCCGGGACAGGCCCTAATGAAAAACTGTTTTTT
TRBD1 . TRBJ1-5 TRBV18 CASSSQLQGKPQHF TGTGCCAGCTCATCACAACTACAGGGGAAGCCCCAGCATTTT
. many TRBJ1-1 TRBV12-5 CASGWDQGGTEAFF TGTGCTAGTGGTTGGGACCAAGGGGGCACTGAAGCTTTCTTT
. many TRBJ1-1 TRBV5-1 CASSPSWGAFTEAFF TGCGCCAGCAGCCCTTCGTGGGGGGCGTTCACTGAAGCTTTCTTT
TRBD2 few TRBJ2-1 TRBV7-8 CASSLALGLARNEQFF TGTGCCAGCAGCTTAGCGCTGGGACTAGCGCGGAATGAGCAGTTCTTC
TRBD1 . TRBJ1-5 TRBV15 CATSRGQGWGNQPQHF TGTGCCACCAGCAGGGGACAGGGGTGGGGCAATCAGCCCCAGCATTTT
. few TRBJ2-1 TRBV7-9 CASGIGNNEQFF TGTGCCAGCGGGATAGGTAACAATGAGCAGTTCTTC
. . TRBJ2-1 TRBV27 CASSTDWDEQFF TGTGCCAGCAGTACGGACTGGGATGAGCAGTTCTTC
TRBD1 . TRBJ1-4 TRBV20-1 CSARESTGTNEKLFF TGCAGTGCTAGAGAATCGACAGGGACTAATGAAAAACTGTTTTTT
. . TRBJ1-1 TRBV10-3 CAISAWAGGNTEAFF TGTGCCATCAGTGCATGGGCGGGAGGGAACACTGAAGCTTTCTTT
TRBD1 . TRBJ1-1 TRBV19 CASSRGQGHMNTEAFF TGTGCCAGTAGTCGGGGACAGGGGCACATGAACACTGAAGCTTTCTTT
. . TRBJ2-6 TRBV11-2 CASTSGTGANVLTF TGTGCCAGCACCTCGGGGACCGGGGCCAACGTCCTGACTTTC
TRBD1 . TRBJ1-1 TRBV19 CASSTRTGLNTEAFF TGTGCCAGTAGTACCAGGACAGGCTTGAACACTGAAGCTTTCTTT
TRBD1 . TRBJ2-7 TRBV5-1 CASSLQGNSYEQYF TGCGCCAGCAGTTTACAGGGGAATTCCTACGAGCAGTACTTC
. few TRBJ2-5 TRBV5-6 CASSLTGIGETQYF TGTGCCAGCAGCCTAACGGGCATCGGAGAGACCCAGTACTTC
. . TRBJ2-1 TRBV20-1 CSAFLSAYNEQFF TGCAGTGCTTTCCTTAGTGCCTACAATGAGCAGTTCTTC
TRBD2 few TRBJ2-4 TRBV13 CASSPSPGLAALRAKNIQYF TGTGCCAGCAGTCCAAGTCCGGGACTAGCGGCCCTCCGGGCCAAAAACATTCAGTACTTC
. . TRBJ2-5 TRBV18 CASSGSYTRETQYF TGTGCCAGCTCAGGGAGCTACACAAGAGAGACCCAGTACTTC
. few TRBJ1-6 TRBV20-1 CSATEGVSPLHF TGCAGTGCTACCGAGGGGGTTTCACCCCTCCACTTT
. . TRBJ2-5 TRBV5-1 CASSPTGTSGETQYF TGCGCCAGCAGCCCTACCGGGACAAGTGGAGAGACCCAGTACTTC
. . TRBJ2-1 TRBV18 CASSSPGPWFF TGTGCCAGCTCATCGCCGGGACCCTGGTTCTTC
TRBD2 few TRBJ2-1 TRBV20-1 CSAQGLAGGYNEQFF TGCAGTGCCCAGGGACTAGCGGGAGGGTACAATGAGCAGTTCTTC
. many TRBJ2-1 TRBV12-3/TRBV12-4 CASGLEQFF TGTGCCAGCGGTCTAGAGCAGTTCTTC
. few TRBJ2-2 TRBV20-1 CSAKQTNTGELFF TGCAGTGCTAAGCAAACGAACACCGGGGAGCTGTTTTTT
. . TRBJ1-2 TRBV11-2 CASSLEGEGYTF TGTGCCAGCAGCTTAGAGGGGGAGGGCTACACCTTC
. few TRBJ1-4 TRBV30 CAWSWGATNEKLFF TGTGCCTGGAGTTGGGGGGCAACTAATGAAAAACTGTTTTTT
TRBD2 . TRBJ2-7 TRBV6-2/TRBV6-3 CASQLAGRYEQYF TGTGCCAGCCAACTAGCGGGACGCTACGAGCAGTACTTC
TRBD1 . TRBJ1-1 TRBV20-1 CSVSDRGGNTEAFF TGCAGTGTCTCTGACAGGGGGGGGAACACTGAAGCTTTCTTT
. few TRBJ1-4 TRBV2 CASSPNGRLGEKLFF TGTGCCAGCAGCCCTAACGGTAGGCTCGGTGAAAAACTGTTTTTT
. many TRBJ1-1 TRBV6-1 CASNRRLNTEAFF TGTGCCAGCAATCGACGCTTGAACACTGAAGCTTTCTTT
. once TRBJ2-6 TRBV5-5 CASSLVQSNSGANVLTF TGTGCCAGCAGCTTGGTACAGTCCAACTCTGGGGCCAACGTCCTGACTTTC
. . TRBJ1-1 TRBV3-1 CASSQAFLRVTTEAFF TGTGCCAGCAGCCAAGCCTTCCTCCGGGTCACTACTGAAGCTTTCTTT
. few TRBJ2-7 TRBV6-1 CASSPGAGPLSRMEQYF TGTGCCAGCAGCCCTGGGGCAGGCCCCCTGTCCAGGATGGAGCAGTACTTC